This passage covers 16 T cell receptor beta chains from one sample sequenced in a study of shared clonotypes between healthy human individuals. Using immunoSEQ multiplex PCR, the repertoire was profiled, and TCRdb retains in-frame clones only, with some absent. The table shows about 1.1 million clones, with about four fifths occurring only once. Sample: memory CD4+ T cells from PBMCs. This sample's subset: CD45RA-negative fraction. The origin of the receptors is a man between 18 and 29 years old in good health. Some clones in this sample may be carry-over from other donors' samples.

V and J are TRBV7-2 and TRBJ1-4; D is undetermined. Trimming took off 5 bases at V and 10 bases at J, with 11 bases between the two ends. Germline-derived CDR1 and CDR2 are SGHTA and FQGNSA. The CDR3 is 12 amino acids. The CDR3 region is CASSLYVGKLFF. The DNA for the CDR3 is TGTGCCAGCAGCCTATACGTAGGAAAACTGTTTTTT.

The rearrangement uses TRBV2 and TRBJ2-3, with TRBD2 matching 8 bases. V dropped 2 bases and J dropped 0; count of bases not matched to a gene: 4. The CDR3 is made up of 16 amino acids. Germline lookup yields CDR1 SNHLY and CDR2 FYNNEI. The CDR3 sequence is CASSERLAGSTDTQYF. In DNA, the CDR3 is TGTGCCAGCAGTGAAAGGCTAGCGGGTAGCACAGATACGCAGTATTTT.

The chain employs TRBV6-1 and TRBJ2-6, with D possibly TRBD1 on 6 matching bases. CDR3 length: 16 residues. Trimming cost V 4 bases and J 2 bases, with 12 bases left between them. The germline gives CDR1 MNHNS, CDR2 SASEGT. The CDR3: CASSGQVPPGANVLTF. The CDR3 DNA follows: TGTGCCAGCAGTGGACAGGTCCCTCCTGGGGCCAACGTCCTGACTTTC.

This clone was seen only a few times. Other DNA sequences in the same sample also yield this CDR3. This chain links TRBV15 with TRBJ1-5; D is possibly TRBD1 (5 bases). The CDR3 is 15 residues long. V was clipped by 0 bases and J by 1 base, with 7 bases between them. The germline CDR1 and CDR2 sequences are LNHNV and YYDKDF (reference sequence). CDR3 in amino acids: CATSRDRVSNQPQHF. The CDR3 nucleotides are TGTGCCACCAGCAGAGACAGGGTGAGCAATCAGCCCCAGCATTTT.

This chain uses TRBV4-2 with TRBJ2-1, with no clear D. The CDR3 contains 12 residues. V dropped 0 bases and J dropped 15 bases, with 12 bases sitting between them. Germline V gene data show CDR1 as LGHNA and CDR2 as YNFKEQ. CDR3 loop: CASSQELKGPFF. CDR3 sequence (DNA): TGTGCCAGCAGCCAAGAACTCAAGGGTCCGTTCTTC.

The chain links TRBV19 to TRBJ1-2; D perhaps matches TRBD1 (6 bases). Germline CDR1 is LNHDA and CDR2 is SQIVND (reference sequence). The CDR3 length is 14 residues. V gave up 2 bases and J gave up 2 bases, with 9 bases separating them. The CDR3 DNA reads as TGTGCCAGTAGTATAAATACAGGGAACTATGGCTACACCTTC. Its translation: CASSINTGNYGYTF. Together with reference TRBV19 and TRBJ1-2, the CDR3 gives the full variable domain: DGGITQSPKYLFRKEGQNVTLSCEQNLNHDAMYWYRQDPGQGLRLIYYSQIVNDFQKGDIAEGYSVSREKKESFPLTVTSAQKNPTAFYLCASSINTGNYGYTFGSGTRLTVV.

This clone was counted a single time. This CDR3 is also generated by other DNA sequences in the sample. The CDR3 nucleotides read TGTGCCAGCTCACCCCGGACAGGGAACAATGAGCAGTTCTTC. As protein: CASSPRTGNNEQFF. The V gene is TRBV18, the J gene TRBJ2-1, with TRBD1 matching 8 bases. Trimming cost V 3 bases and J 5 bases; bases outside gene matches: 3. This CDR3 has 14 amino acids. The germline CDR1 and CDR2 sequences are KGHSH and LQKENI. The whole variable domain, remainder taken from reference TRBV18 and TRBJ2-1, is NAGVMQNPRHLVRRRGQEARLRCSPMKGHSHVYWYRQLPEEGLKFMVYLQKENIIDESGMPKERFSAEFPKEGPSILRIQQVVRGDSAAYFCASSPRTGNNEQFFGPGTRLTVL.

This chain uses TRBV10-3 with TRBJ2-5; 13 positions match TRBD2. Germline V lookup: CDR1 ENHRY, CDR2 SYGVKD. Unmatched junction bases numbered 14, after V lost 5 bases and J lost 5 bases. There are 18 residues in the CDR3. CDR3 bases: TGTGCCATCAGTCGCGGACTAGCGGGAGAGGGGTCAGGGGAGACCCAGTACTTC. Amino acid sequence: CAISRGLAGEGSGETQYF.

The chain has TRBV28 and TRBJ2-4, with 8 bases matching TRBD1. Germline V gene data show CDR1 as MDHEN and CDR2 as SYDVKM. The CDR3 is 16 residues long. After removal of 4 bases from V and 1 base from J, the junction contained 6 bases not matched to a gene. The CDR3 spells CASSSAGTGAKNIQYF. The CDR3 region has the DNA TGTGCCAGCAGTTCCGCTGGGACAGGCGCCAAAAACATTCAGTACTTC.

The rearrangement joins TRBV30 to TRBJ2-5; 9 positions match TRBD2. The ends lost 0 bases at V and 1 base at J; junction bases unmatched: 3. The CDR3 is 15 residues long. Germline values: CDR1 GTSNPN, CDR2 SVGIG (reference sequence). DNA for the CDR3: TGTGCCTGGAGTGTTAATAGCGGGGGCCAAGAGACCCAGTACTTC. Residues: CAWSVNSGGQETQYF.

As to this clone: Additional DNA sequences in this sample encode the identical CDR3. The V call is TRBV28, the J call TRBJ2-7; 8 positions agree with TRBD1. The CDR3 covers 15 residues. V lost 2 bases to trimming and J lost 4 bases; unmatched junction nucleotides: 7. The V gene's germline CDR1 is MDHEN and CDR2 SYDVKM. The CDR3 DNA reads TGTGCCAGCAGTTTACTCCAGGGGGCGAGTTACGAGCAGTACTTC. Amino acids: CASSLLQGASYEQYF.

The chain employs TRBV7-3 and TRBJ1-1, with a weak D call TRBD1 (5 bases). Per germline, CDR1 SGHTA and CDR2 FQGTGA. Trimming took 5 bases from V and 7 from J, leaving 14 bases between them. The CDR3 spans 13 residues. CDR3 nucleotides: TGTGCCAGCAGCCCGGGACGGGGTCTTGAAGCTTTCTTT. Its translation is CASSPGRGLEAFF.

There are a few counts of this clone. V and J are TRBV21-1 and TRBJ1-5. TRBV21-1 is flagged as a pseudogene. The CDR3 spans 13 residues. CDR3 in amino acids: CASSPTEAEPQHF. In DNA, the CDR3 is TGTGCCAGCAGCCCAACGGAGGCGGAGCCCCAGCATTTT.

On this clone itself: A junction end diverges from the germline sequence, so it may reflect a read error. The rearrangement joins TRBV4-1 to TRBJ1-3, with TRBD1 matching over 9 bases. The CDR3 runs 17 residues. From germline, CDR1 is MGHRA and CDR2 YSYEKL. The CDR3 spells CASSQDRWDRAGNTIYF. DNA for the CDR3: TGCGCCAGCAGCCAAGATCGTTGGGACAGGGCTGGGAACACCATATATTTT.

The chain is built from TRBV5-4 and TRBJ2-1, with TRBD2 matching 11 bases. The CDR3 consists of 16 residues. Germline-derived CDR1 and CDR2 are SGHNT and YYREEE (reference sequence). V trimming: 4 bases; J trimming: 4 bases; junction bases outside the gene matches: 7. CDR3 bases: TGTGCCAGCAGCCCACCGGGACTAGCGGATTACAATGAGCAGTTCTTC. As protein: CASSPPGLADYNEQFF. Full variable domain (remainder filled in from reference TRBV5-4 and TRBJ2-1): ETGVTQSPTHLIKTRGQQVTLRCSSQSGHNTVSWYQQALGQGPQFIFQYYREEENGRGNFPPRFSGLQFPNYSSELNVNALELDDSALYLCASSPPGLADYNEQFFGPGTRLTVL.

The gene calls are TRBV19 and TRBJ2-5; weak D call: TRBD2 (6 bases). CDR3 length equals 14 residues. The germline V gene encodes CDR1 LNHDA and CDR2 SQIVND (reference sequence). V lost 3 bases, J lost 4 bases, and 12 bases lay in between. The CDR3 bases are TGTGCCAGTAGTATTGGAGGGGCCGGAGAGACCCAGTACTTC. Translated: CASSIGGAGETQYF.